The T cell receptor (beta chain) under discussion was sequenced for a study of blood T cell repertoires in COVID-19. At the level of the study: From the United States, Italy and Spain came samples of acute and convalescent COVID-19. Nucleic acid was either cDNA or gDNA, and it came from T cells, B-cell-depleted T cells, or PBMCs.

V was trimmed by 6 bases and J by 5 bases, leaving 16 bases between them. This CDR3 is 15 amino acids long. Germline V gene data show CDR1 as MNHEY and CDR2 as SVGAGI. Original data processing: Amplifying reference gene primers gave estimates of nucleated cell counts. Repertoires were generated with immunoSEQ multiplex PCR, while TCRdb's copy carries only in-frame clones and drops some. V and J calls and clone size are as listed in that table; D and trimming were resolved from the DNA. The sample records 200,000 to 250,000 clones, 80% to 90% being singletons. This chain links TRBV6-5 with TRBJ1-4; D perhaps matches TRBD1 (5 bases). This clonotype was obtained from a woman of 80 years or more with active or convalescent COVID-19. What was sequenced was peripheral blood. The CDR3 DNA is TGTGCCAGCAGCATCGCATTGGGGGGGAATGAAAAACTGTTTTTT. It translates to CASSIALGGNEKLFF.